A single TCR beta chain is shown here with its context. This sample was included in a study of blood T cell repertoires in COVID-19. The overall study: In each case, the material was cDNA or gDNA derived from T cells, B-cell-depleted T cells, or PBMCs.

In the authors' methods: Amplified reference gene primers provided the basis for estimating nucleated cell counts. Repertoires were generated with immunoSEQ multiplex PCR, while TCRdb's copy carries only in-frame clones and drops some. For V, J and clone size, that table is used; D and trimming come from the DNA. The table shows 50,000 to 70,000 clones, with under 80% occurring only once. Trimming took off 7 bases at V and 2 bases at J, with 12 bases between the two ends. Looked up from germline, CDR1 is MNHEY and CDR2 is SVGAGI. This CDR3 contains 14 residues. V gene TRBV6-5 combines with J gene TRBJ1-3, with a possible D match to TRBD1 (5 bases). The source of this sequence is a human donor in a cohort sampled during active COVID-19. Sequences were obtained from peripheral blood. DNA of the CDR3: TGTGCCAGCAACCCGCGGGGCACTGGAAACACCATATATTTT. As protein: CASNPRGTGNTIYF.